A selection of T cell receptor beta chains follows, all from one sample in a study of blood T cells in healthy people across ages. Via MiXCR, TCRdb re-called the 5' RACE reads, giving one row per CDR3 protein. The sample has hundreds of thousands of distinct CDR3 sequences, roughly 50% seen once. Sequenced input: blood. These receptors all stem from a woman aged 60-70 years in good health. Each CDR3 is given with its conserved first and last residue. The order of the fields is V gene, D gene, J gene, clone size, CDR3 DNA, CDR3 protein. A D gene is named only where the DNA matches it firmly. Size values are once, few and many counts, or a class for expanded clones, and some rows have none.

TRBV20-1	NA	TRBJ2-7	NA	TGCAGTGCTAGAAAGGCAGGGATTCACGAGCAGTACTTC	CSARKAGIHEQYF
TRBV7-2	NA	TRBJ2-7	NA	TGTGCCAGCAGCTTAGTTTACGGGCAGTACTTC	CASSLVYGQYF
TRBV6-4	NA	TRBJ2-6	NA	TGTGCCAGCAGTGACTATCATAGCTCTGGGGCCAACGTCCTGACTTTC	CASSDYHSSGANVLTF
TRBV6-5	NA	TRBJ2-2	few	TGTGCCAGCAGAGAGCTCCACACAGGCACCGGGGAGCTGTTTTTT	CASRELHTGTGELFF
TRBV15	NA	TRBJ2-3	NA	TGTGCCACCAGCGGGACGGGACTCCTAATGAAGTATTTT	CATSGTGLLMKYF
TRBV5-1	NA	TRBJ1-1	few	TGCGCCAGCAGCTTGTTTTCCCAGAACACTGAAGCTTTCTTT	CASSLFSQNTEAFF
TRBV2	NA	TRBJ2-1	few	TGTGCCAGCACAGATAGATCCTACAATGAGCAGTTCTTC	CASTDRSYNEQFF
TRBV29-1	TRBD1	TRBJ1-2	NA	TGCAGCGTTGAGAACCGGACAGGGGTCTATGGCTACACCTTC	CSVENRTGVYGYTF
TRBV2	NA	TRBJ2-3	NA	TGTGCCAGCAGTGCCCAGACGACAGATAGGCAGTATTTT	CASSAQTTDRQYF
TRBV20-1	NA	TRBJ2-5	many	TGCAGTGCTAGTTCCTCGCACCAAGAGACCCAGTACTTC	CSASSSHQETQYF
TRBV7-2	NA	TRBJ2-4	few	TGTGCCAGCAGCCCAACCGGTTCGGGCCGCCTCTTTCAGTACTTC	CASSPTGSGRLFQYF
TRBV4-2	NA	TRBJ2-4	few	TGTGCCAGCAGCCAAGAAATGTGGGCCAAAAACATTCAGTACTTC	CASSQEMWAKNIQYF